Sequencing of this TCR beta chain was carried out in a study of blood T cell repertoires in COVID-19. Study background: Sample material is recorded as cDNA or gDNA derived from T cells, B-cell-depleted T cells, or PBMCs.

Seattle-derived patients entered the study during active infection and were followed longitudinally. The germline V gene encodes CDR1 KGHSH and CDR2 LQKENI. Trimming took 4 bases from V and 2 from J, leaving 8 bases between them. CDR3 length: 13 amino acids. Authors' analysis steps: Nucleated cell number was recorded as an estimate derived from reference gene primer amplification. Clones were read by immunoSEQ multiplex PCR, and TCRdb kept only the in-frame ones, dropping some. The V and J calls and clone size were taken over from that table, and D and trimming were inferred from the DNA. The sample shows 95,000 to 150,000 clones, around 89% of them seen only once.

The TCR comes from a woman aged 55-75 years with COVID-19, enrolled during active disease. Sequenced sample: peripheral blood. The chain is built from TRBV18 and TRBJ1-1; tentative D call: TRBD1 (6 bases). The CDR3 sequence is CASSRTENTEAFF. In DNA form, the CDR3 reads TGTGCCAGCTCACGGACAGAAAACACTGAAGCTTTCTTT.